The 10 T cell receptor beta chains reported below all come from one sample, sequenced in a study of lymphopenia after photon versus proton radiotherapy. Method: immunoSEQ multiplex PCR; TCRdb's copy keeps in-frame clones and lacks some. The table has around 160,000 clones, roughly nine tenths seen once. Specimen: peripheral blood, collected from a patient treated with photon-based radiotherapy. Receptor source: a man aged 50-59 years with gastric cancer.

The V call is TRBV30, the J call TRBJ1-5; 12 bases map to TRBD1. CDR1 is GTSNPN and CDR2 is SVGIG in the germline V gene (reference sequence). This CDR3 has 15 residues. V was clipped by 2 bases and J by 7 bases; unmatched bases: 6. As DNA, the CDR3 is TGTGCCTGGAGTAGGGACAGGGGGCCTGGACAGCCCCAGCATTTT. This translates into CAWSRDRGPGQPQHF. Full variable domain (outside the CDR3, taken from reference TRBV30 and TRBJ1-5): SQTIHQWPATLVQPVGSPLSLECTVEGTSNPNLYWYRQAAGRGLQLLFYSVGIGQISSEVPQNLSASRPQDRQFILSSKKLLLSDSGFYLCAWSRDRGPGQPQHFGDGTRLSIL.

Written as DNA, the CDR3 is TGTGCCAGCTTTCGGCAGGGAGGCACAGATACGCAGTATTTT. It translates to CASFRQGGTDTQYF. V usage is TRBV6-1 and J usage is TRBJ2-3; D tentatively reads TRBD1 or TRBD2 (5 bases each). This CDR3 is built from 14 residues. The V and J ends lost 8 bases and 1 base respectively, with 13 bases between them. Germline values: CDR1 MNHNS, CDR2 SASEGT.

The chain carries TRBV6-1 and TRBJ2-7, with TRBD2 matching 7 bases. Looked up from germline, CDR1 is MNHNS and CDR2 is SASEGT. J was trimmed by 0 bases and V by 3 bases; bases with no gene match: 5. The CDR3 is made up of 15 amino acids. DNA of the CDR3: TGTGCCAGCAGTGACTATGGCGGGAGCTCCTACGAGCAGTACTTC. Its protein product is CASSDYGGSSYEQYF.

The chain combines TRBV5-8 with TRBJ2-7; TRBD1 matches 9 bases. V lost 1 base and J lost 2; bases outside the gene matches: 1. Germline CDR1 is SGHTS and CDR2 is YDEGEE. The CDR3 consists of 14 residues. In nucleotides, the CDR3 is TGTGCCAGCAGCTTGCGACAGGGGGCCTACGAGCAGTACTTC. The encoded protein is CASSLRQGAYEQYF.

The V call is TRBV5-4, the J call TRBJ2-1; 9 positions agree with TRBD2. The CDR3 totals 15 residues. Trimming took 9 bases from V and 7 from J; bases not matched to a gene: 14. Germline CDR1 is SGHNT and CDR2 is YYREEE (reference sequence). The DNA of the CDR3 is TGTGCCACCCCCAGAGGTGGCGGGAGGGAGAATGAGCAGTTCTTC. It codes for CATPRGGGRENEQFF.

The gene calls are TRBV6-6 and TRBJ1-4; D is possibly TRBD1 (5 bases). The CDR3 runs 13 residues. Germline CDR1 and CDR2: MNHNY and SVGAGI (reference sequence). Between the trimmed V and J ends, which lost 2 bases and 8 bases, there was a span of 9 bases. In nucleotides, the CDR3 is TGTGCCAGCAGTTACAGGGGTGAGGAAAAACTGTTTTTT. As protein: CASSYRGEEKLFF.

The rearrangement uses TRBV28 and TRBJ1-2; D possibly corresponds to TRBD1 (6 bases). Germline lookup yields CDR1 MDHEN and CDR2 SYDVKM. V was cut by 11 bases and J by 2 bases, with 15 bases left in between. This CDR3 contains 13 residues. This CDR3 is CAVGSGGNYGYTF. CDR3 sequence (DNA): TGTGCCGTTGGAAGCGGGGGCAACTATGGCTACACCTTC.

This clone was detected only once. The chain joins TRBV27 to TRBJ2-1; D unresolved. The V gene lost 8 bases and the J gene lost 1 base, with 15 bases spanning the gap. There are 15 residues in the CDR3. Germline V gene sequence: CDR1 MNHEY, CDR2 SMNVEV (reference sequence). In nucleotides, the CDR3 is TGTGCCAGCCGCAACTCGCTTGCTTCCTACAATGAGCAGTTCTTC. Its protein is CASRNSLASYNEQFF.

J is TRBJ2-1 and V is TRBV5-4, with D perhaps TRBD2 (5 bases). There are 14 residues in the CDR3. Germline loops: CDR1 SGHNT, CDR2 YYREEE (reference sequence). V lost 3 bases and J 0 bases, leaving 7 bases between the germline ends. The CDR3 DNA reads TGTGCCAGCAGCTCCGGGGTCTCCTACAATGAGCAGTTCTTC. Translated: CASSSGVSYNEQFF. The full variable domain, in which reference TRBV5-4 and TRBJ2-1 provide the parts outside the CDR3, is ETGVTQSPTHLIKTRGQQVTLRCSSQSGHNTVSWYQQALGQGPQFIFQYYREEENGRGNFPPRFSGLQFPNYSSELNVNALELDDSALYLCASSSGVSYNEQFFGPGTRLTVL.

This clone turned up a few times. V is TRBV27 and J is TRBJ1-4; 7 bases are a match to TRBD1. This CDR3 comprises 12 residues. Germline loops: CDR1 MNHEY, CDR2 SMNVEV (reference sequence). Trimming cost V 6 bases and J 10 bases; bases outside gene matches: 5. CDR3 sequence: CASRRGLSKLFF. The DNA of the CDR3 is TGTGCCAGCAGAAGGGGGCTATCAAAACTGTTTTTT.